This T cell receptor (beta chain) was sequenced during a study of T-cell reconstitution after alpha-beta-depleted transplantation in children. Preparation of the TCRbeta library used unique molecular identifiers. TCRdb re-analysed the PCR reads in MiXCR, keeping a single row per CDR3 protein. The sample lists 600,000 to 800,000 distinct CDR3 sequences, around 13% occurring once. The table lists this clonotype with a few counts. No antigen is known for it. V was shortened by 5 bases and J by 5 bases, with 15 bases between the two germline ends. Germline CDR1 is SEHNR and CDR2 is FQNEAQ (reference sequence). The CDR3 is 14 amino acids. General observations from the study: T-cell numbers and diversity one year post-transplant derived largely from freshly generated T cells. Alpha-beta T cells about two months after transplant reportedly derived from several hundred expanded graft clones.

The rearrangement links TRBV7-9 to TRBJ2-5; a possible D gene is TRBD2 (6 bases). The TCR was taken from a girl aged 2-10 years with congenital amegakaryocytic thrombocytopenia, due to receive a stem cell transplant. The starting material was PBMCs, obtained before TCRalphabeta/CD19-depleted stem cell transplant. In DNA, the CDR3 is TGTGCCAGCAGCCTCAGACTAGTCGAGGAGACCCAGTACTTC. Its protein is CASSLRLVEETQYF.